The clone carrying this T cell receptor beta chain was detected only once. Its specificity is unknown. Germline V gene data show CDR1 as GTSNPN and CDR2 as SVGIG (reference sequence). With 5 bases clipped from V and 1 base from J, the junction kept 7 bases outside the gene matches. The CDR3 extends over 15 amino acids. The sample comes from a study of graft-versus-host responses after intestinal transplantation. Whole-study results and caveats: High graft-versus-host to host-versus-graft clonal ratios were seen in allografts of patients with graft-donor T cell macrochimerism.

Assay: immunoSEQ multiplex PCR; the TCRdb copy retains only in-frame clones and omits some. The table lists approximately 78,000 clones, about nine tenths of them singletons. This sequence was found in a human donor who was the organ donor for an intestinal transplant. The sample in question was unstimulated CD8+ T cells sorted from spleen or lymph node cells, obtained before transplant. The rearrangement uses TRBV30 and TRBJ2-7; the match to TRBD1 covers 11 bases. In DNA form, the CDR3 reads TGTGCCTGGTCCCCCGGGACAGGGGGTTCCTACGAGCAGTACTTC. This gives the protein CAWSPGTGGSYEQYF.